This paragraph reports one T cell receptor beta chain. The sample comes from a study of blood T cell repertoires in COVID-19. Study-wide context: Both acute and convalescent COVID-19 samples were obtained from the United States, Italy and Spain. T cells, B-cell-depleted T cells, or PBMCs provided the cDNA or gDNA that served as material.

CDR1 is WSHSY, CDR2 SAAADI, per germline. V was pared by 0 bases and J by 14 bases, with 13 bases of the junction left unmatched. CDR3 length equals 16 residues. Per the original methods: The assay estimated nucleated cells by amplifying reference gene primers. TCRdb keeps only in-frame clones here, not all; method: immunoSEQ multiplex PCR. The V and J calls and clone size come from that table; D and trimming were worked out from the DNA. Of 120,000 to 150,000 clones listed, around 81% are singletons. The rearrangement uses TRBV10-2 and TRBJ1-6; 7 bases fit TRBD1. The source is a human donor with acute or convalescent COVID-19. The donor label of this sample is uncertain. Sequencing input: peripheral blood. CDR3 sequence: CASSESRQGPHSALHF. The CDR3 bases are TGCGCCAGCAGTGAGTCGAGACAGGGCCCACATTCGGCCCTCCACTTT.